This TCR beta chain was profiled in a study of shared clonotypes between healthy human individuals. On the study more broadly: A donor's plate count was three for CD4 naive and three for CD4 memory; CD8 naive had two and CD8 memory one.

CD8 cells regarded as naive lacked CD45RO, were positively chosen for CCR7, and omitted terminally differentiated effector memory CD45RA+ cells. General study results and limits: Represented genetic and exposure-history diversity was restricted by having few donors. Non-shared clonotypes were found to have lower generation probabilities than the clonotypes that were shared by all four of the sorted-subset donors.

Produced via immunoSEQ multiplex PCR; TCRdb's table is partial and in-frame only. The sample carries more than 600,000 clones, about 90% recorded once. Worth noting for this clone: Its antigen is undetermined.

The germline V gene has CDR1 MNHEY and CDR2 SMNVEV (reference sequence). The CDR3 is 14 amino acids. V gave up 2 bases and J gave up 6 bases, with 10 bases separating them. This sequence was found in a man under 40 in good health. The sequencing input was naive CD8+ T cells sorted from blood. The V call is TRBV27, the J call TRBJ2-2, with unresolved D. CDR3 in amino acids: CASSLLLGPGELFF. CDR3 DNA sequence: TGTGCCAGCAGTTTACTATTGGGTCCCGGGGAGCTGTTTTTT.